The 29 T cell receptor beta chains reported below all come from one sample, sequenced in a study of T cells in Graves' hyperthyroidism and ophthalmopathy. Amplified TCR beta CDR3 regions came from RNA transcripts. Using the HTBI primer set, a first-round RT-PCR was run on the TCR CDR3. TCRdb reprocessed the multiplex PCR reads with MiXCR, giving one entry per CDR3 protein. The sample holds under 400,000 distinct CDR3 sequences, approximately 25% seen once. Input material: blood. The receptor set was obtained from a man aged 50-60 years with Graves' hyperthyroidism.

This clonotype was recorded a few times. This chain joins TRBV11-3 and TRBJ1-1; 7 nucleotides agree with TRBD1. CDR3 length equals 14 residues. Germline-derived CDR1 and CDR2 are SGHNT and YENEEA. Trimming removed 4 bases from V and 2 bases from J; junction bases left unmatched: 4. DNA of the CDR3: TGTGCCAGCAGCTCCCGGGACAGAAACACTGAAGCTTTCTTT. This translates into CASSSRDRNTEAFF.

This clonotype came up many times. V is TRBV28 and J is TRBJ1-2; the D is unclear. Looked up from germline, CDR1 is MDHEN and CDR2 is SYDVKM. This CDR3 contains 14 residues. V gave up 3 bases and J gave up 2 bases, with 10 bases separating them. The CDR3 loop reads CASSLVGGNYGYTF. The CDR3 DNA reads TGTGCCAGCAGTTTGGTCGGCGGGAACTATGGCTACACCTTC.

V and J are TRBV28 and TRBJ1-5, with D hard to call. This CDR3 region has 13 residues. CDR1 is MDHEN and CDR2 is SYDVKM in the germline V gene. Trimming took off 2 bases at V and 6 bases at J, with 8 bases between the two ends. The CDR3 nucleotides are TGTGCCAGCAGTTTACCCCCCCGTCAGCCCCAGCATTTT. Residues: CASSLPPRQPQHF.

This clonotype has a single count. This chain uses TRBV11-3 with TRBJ2-7, with 9 nucleotides matching TRBD2. Trimming at V came to 2 bases and at J to 2 bases, leaving 4 bases not matched to a gene. The CDR3 is 15 residues long. Looked up from germline, CDR1 is SGHNT and CDR2 is YENEEA. The CDR3 sequence is CASSLLAGDPYEQYF. The CDR3, as DNA: TGTGCCAGCAGCTTATTAGCGGGAGATCCCTACGAGCAGTACTTC. Combining the CDR3 with reference TRBV11-3 and TRBJ2-7 gives the whole variable domain EAGVVQSPRYKIIEKKQPVAFWCNPISGHNTLYWYLQNLGQGPELLIRYENEEAVDDSQLPKDRFSAERLKGVDSTLKIQPAELGDSAVYLCASSLLAGDPYEQYFGPGTRLTVT.

In its sample, this clonotype was seen many times. J is TRBJ2-1 and V is TRBV20-1, with a possible D match to TRBD2 (6 bases). CDR1 and CDR2 (germline): DFQATT, SNEGSKA (reference sequence). CDR3 length equals 14 residues. V shed 3 bases and J shed 8 bases, with 17 bases lying between them. DNA of the CDR3: TGCAGTGCTAGTGACGGGAGCGCCGGGGATGAGCAGTTCTTC. Its protein product is CSASDGSAGDEQFF.

This clonotype was observed a few times. This sequence joins TRBV20-1 and TRBJ1-5; no reliable D call. Germline assignment: CDR1 DFQATT and CDR2 SNEGSKA (reference sequence). This CDR3 is 13 amino acids long. V was pared by 3 bases and J by 5 bases, with 11 bases between. CDR3 residues: CSASPDLYQPQHF. CDR3 DNA: TGCAGTGCTAGCCCGGACCTGTATCAGCCCCAGCATTTT.

The chain couples TRBV20-1 to TRBJ2-7; TRBD2 aligns across 8 bases. The V segment lost 6 bases and the J segment 6 bases; nucleotides outside the gene matches: 10. The germline V gene has CDR1 DFQATT and CDR2 SNEGSKA (reference sequence). The CDR3 consists of 13 residues. The CDR3 sequence is CSAVAGFTAEQYF. CDR3 DNA sequence: TGCAGTGCCGTAGCGGGATTCACGGCCGAGCAGTACTTC.

This clonotype has ten or more counts. The V call is TRBV27, the J call TRBJ1-1, with D perhaps TRBD1 (5 bases). Germline V gene data show CDR1 as MNHEY and CDR2 as SMNVEV (reference sequence). The CDR3 covers 16 residues. V lost 1 base and J lost 1, with 13 bases in between. CDR3 nucleotide sequence: TGTGCCAGCAGTTTATATGGGGCGGCTAAGAACACTGAAGCTTTCTTT. Its protein product is CASSLYGAAKNTEAFF.

The J gene is TRBJ2-2, the V gene TRBV6-2 or TRBV6-3; D possibly uses TRBD1 or TRBD2 (6 bases each). Germline CDR1 and CDR2: MNHEY and SVGEGT. V lost 5 bases to trimming and J lost 0 bases, with 16 bases between them. This CDR3 spans 17 amino acids. CDR3 nucleotides: TGTGCCAGCAGTCTACGGGGGCAGGGATCGAACACCGGGGAGCTGTTTTTT. Amino acid sequence: CASSLRGQGSNTGELFF.

V is TRBV2 and J is TRBJ1-2; perhaps TRBD1 as D (5 bases). The V gene's germline CDR1 is SNHLY and CDR2 FYNNEI. The germline V and J ends were trimmed by 3 bases and 4 bases, with 12 bases remaining between them. The CDR3 is 14 amino acids. CDR3 protein: CASSERGRGYGYTF. The CDR3 DNA follows: TGTGCCAGCAGTGAGAGGGGACGGGGCTATGGCTACACCTTC.

The gene calls are TRBV19 and TRBJ2-7; D is ambiguous. From germline, CDR1 is LNHDA and CDR2 SQIVND (reference sequence). The CDR3 loop spans 12 amino acids. Trimming cost V 9 bases and J 2 bases, with 11 bases left between them. The CDR3 DNA sequence: TGTGCCAGACAGCGAACCCCCTACGAGCAGTACTTC. This encodes CARQRTPYEQYF.

This chain's CDR3 is CASSWTGGGGPEQFF. The CDR3 DNA reads TGTGCCAGCAGTTGGACAGGGGGCGGAGGACCTGAGCAGTTCTTC. V and J are TRBV27 and TRBJ2-1; 11 nucleotides agree with TRBD1. CDR3 length equals 15 residues. Germline V CDR1 and CDR2: MNHEY, SMNVEV (reference sequence). V gave up 4 bases and J gave up 9 bases; unmatched junction bases: 8.

In regard to this clonotype: Germline is not matched at one junction end, which may reflect a read error. This chain uses TRBV5-1 with TRBJ2-1; D is ambiguous. The CDR3 runs 13 residues. Looked up from germline, CDR1 is SGHRS and CDR2 is YFSETQ. CDR3 loop: CASSPNAFHEQFF. Here the CDR3 DNA reads TGTGCCAGCAGCCCAAATGCCTTTCATGAGCAGTTCTTC. Combining the CDR3 with reference TRBV5-1 and TRBJ2-1 gives the whole variable domain KAGVTQTPRYLIKTRGQQVTLSCSPISGHRSVSWYQQTPGQGLQFLFEYFSETQRNKGNFPGRFSGRQFSNSRSEMNVSTLELGDSALYLCASSPNAFHEQFFGPGTRLTVL.

A note on this clonotype: With a much larger clone just one base away, this may be a read error. The conserved phenylalanine or tryptophan normally closing the CDR3 is absent here, so this likely arose from a read error. V usage is TRBV20-1 and J usage is TRBJ2-7, with no clear D. CDR1 DFQATT and CDR2 SNEGSKA come from the germline V gene (reference sequence). V was clipped by 6 bases and J by 2 bases, with 11 bases between them. CDR3 size: 12 residues. The CDR3: CSATPDTYEQYL. The CDR3 region has the DNA TGCAGTGCCACACCAGACACCTACGAGCAGTACTTG.

This clonotype was recorded a few times. V and J are TRBV29-1 and TRBJ1-1; D perhaps matches TRBD1 (5 bases). This CDR3 comprises 14 residues. Germline V gene data show CDR1 as SQVTM and CDR2 as ANQGSEA. The germline V and J ends were trimmed by 4 bases and 6 bases, with 18 bases remaining between them. CDR3 in DNA: TGCAGCGTTGGTGGGTACAGGAACGTTGCTGAAGCTTTCTTT. The encoded protein is CSVGGYRNVAEAFF.

This clonotype was seen a handful of times. This chain joins TRBV19 and TRBJ2-1; 10 bases are a match to TRBD2. Germline V gene lookup returns CDR1 LNHDA and CDR2 SQIVND (reference sequence). This CDR3 is built from 16 residues. V trimming: 1 base; J trimming: 4 bases; junction bases outside the gene matches: 4. DNA of the CDR3: TGTGCCAGTAGTATAGGGGGACTAGCGTCTTACAATGAGCAGTTCTTC. This sequence encodes CASSIGGLASYNEQFF.

This clonotype was seen at least ten times. The V gene is TRBV29-1, the J gene TRBJ1-2; 8 bases are a match to TRBD1. The CDR3 is 13 residues long. Germline CDR1 SQVTM, CDR2 ANQGSEA. The V and J ends lost 1 base and 4 bases, in that order; junction bases with no gene match: 2. In DNA, the CDR3 is TGCAGCGTTGAAGTTGACAGGGGCTATGGCTACACCTTC. Translation: CSVEVDRGYGYTF.

The V and J genes are TRBV12-3 or TRBV12-4 and TRBJ1-2; a weak D match, TRBD1 (5 bases). This CDR3 spans 14 amino acids. The V gene lost 6 bases and the J gene lost 4 bases, with 15 bases spanning the gap. Here the CDR3 reads CASSQSGRGYGYTF. For the CDR3, the DNA is TGTGCCAGCAGCCAGTCTGGAAGGGGCTATGGCTACACCTTC.

This clonotype was picked up many times. The chain employs TRBV27 and TRBJ2-3; 16 bases fit TRBD2. Per the germline V gene, CDR1 is MNHEY and CDR2 is SMNVEV (reference sequence). The junction had 13 bases not matched to a gene; V was cut back by 4 bases and J by 3 bases. The length of the CDR3 is 20 residues. The CDR3 DNA reads TGTGCCAGCAGTTCGGCCGGGACTAGCGGGAGGGCCCGAGGTACAGATACGCAGTATTTT. This gives the protein CASSSAGTSGRARGTDTQYF.

In its sample, this clonotype was seen many times. The V gene is TRBV5-1, the J gene TRBJ2-1; possible D gene TRBD2, 5 bases. V was trimmed by 0 bases and J by 0 bases, leaving 7 bases between them. There are 15 residues in the CDR3. The germline CDR1 and CDR2 sequences are SGHRS and YFSETQ. The CDR3 spells CASSLGESSYNEQFF. Written as DNA, the CDR3 is TGCGCCAGCAGCTTGGGGGAGAGCTCCTACAATGAGCAGTTCTTC. The full variable domain, with the rest looked up from reference TRBV5-1 and TRBJ2-1, is KAGVTQTPRYLIKTRGQQVTLSCSPISGHRSVSWYQQTPGQGLQFLFEYFSETQRNKGNFPGRFSGRQFSNSRSEMNVSTLELGDSALYLCASSLGESSYNEQFFGPGTRLTVL.

This clonotype was seen a handful of times. The V call is TRBV13, the J call TRBJ1-2, with D unclear. Germline V gene data show CDR1 as PRHDT and CDR2 as FYEKMQ (reference sequence). Trimming cost V 2 bases and J 5 bases, with 9 bases left between them. This CDR3 is built from 13 residues. The CDR3 coding sequence is TGTGCCAGCAGCTTAACTAACCTTTATGGCTACACCTTC. Amino acids: CASSLTNLYGYTF.

In this sample, this clonotype turned up many times. J is TRBJ1-1 and V is TRBV29-1; D is uncertain. This CDR3 is built from 12 residues. Between the trimmed V and J ends, which lost 4 bases and 0 bases, there was a span of 6 bases. CDR1 SQVTM and CDR2 ANQGSEA come from the germline V gene. This chain's CDR3 is CSVGHMNTEAFF. CDR3 nucleotides: TGCAGCGTTGGACATATGAACACTGAAGCTTTCTTT. The full variable domain, rest sourced from reference TRBV29-1 and TRBJ1-1, is SAVISQKPSRDICQRGTSLTIQCQVDSQVTMMFWYRQQPGQSLTLIATANQGSEATYESGFVIDKFPISRPNLTFSTLTVSNMSPEDSSIYLCSVGHMNTEAFFGQGTRLTVV.

This clonotype turned up a few times. The chain employs TRBV27 and TRBJ2-7; D not certain. Trimming removed 5 bases at V and 3 bases at J, with 11 bases between. This CDR3 spans 13 amino acids. Looked up from germline, CDR1 is MNHEY and CDR2 is SMNVEV (reference sequence). The CDR3 DNA reads as TGTGCCAGCAGTCCCAACCCTAACTACGAGCAGTACTTC. It is translated as CASSPNPNYEQYF.

This clonotype was seen repeatedly, ten times or more. This chain joins TRBV11-3 and TRBJ2-1, with TRBD2 identical over 9 bases. The CDR3 runs 15 residues. Trimming at V came to 6 bases and at J to 8 bases, leaving 11 bases not matched to a gene. CDR1 and CDR2 from the germline V gene are SGHNT and YENEEA. The CDR3 DNA reads TGTGCCAGCAGGGGGACTAGCTGGGTGACGGATGAGCAGTTCTTC. Translated: CASRGTSWVTDEQFF.

The sample holds a few counts of this clonotype. The chain couples TRBV7-7 to TRBJ2-5; 8 bases agree with TRBD1. CDR1 is SSHAT, CDR2 FNYEAQ, per germline (reference sequence). CDR3 length: 15 amino acids. Unmatched junction bases numbered 10, after V lost 5 bases and J lost 5 bases. Here the CDR3 reads CASSPDRGPGETQYF. The CDR3 DNA sequence: TGTGCCAGCAGCCCCGACAGGGGCCCTGGGGAGACCCAGTACTTC.

The chain is built from TRBV15 and TRBJ2-1, with D possibly being TRBD2 (6 bases). The CDR3 runs 13 residues. CDR1 is LNHNV and CDR2 is YYDKDF in the germline V gene (reference sequence). The V and J ends lost 4 bases and 12 bases respectively, with 16 bases between them. CDR3 loop: CATSTDEGRGQFF. Written as DNA, the CDR3 is TGTGCCACCAGCACCGACGAGGGGCGGGGGCAGTTCTTC.

This clonotype showed up many times. This sequence joins TRBV18 and TRBJ1-1; 7 positions match TRBD1. Losses at the gene ends were 4 bases for V and 7 bases for J; bases not matched to a gene: 9. The CDR3 runs 14 residues. Germline CDR1 reads KGHSH; CDR2 reads LQKENI. The CDR3, as DNA: TGTGCCAGCTCACTAACCGGGACAGAGAATGAAGCTTTCTTT. Residues: CASSLTGTENEAFF.

This chain connects TRBV20-1 to TRBJ2-3; 9 bases align to TRBD2. This CDR3 region has 15 residues. V dropped 2 bases and J dropped 2; count of bases not matched to a gene: 5. Germline V gene lookup returns CDR1 DFQATT and CDR2 SNEGSKA (reference sequence). The CDR3 loop reads CSARMPSGATDTQYF. CDR3 nucleotide sequence: TGCAGTGCTAGAATGCCTAGCGGGGCCACAGATACGCAGTATTTT.

This clonotype was counted many times. This chain joins TRBV28 and TRBJ2-5; D may be TRBD1 or TRBD2 (5 bases each). With 7 bases removed from V and 2 bases from J, the gap between germline ends came to 14 bases. The CDR3 has 14 amino acids. Germline V gene lookup returns CDR1 MDHEN and CDR2 SYDVKM. CDR3 sequence: CASTLLGGQETQYF. CDR3 nucleotide sequence: TGTGCCAGCACCCTCCTTGGGGGACAAGAGACCCAGTACTTC.